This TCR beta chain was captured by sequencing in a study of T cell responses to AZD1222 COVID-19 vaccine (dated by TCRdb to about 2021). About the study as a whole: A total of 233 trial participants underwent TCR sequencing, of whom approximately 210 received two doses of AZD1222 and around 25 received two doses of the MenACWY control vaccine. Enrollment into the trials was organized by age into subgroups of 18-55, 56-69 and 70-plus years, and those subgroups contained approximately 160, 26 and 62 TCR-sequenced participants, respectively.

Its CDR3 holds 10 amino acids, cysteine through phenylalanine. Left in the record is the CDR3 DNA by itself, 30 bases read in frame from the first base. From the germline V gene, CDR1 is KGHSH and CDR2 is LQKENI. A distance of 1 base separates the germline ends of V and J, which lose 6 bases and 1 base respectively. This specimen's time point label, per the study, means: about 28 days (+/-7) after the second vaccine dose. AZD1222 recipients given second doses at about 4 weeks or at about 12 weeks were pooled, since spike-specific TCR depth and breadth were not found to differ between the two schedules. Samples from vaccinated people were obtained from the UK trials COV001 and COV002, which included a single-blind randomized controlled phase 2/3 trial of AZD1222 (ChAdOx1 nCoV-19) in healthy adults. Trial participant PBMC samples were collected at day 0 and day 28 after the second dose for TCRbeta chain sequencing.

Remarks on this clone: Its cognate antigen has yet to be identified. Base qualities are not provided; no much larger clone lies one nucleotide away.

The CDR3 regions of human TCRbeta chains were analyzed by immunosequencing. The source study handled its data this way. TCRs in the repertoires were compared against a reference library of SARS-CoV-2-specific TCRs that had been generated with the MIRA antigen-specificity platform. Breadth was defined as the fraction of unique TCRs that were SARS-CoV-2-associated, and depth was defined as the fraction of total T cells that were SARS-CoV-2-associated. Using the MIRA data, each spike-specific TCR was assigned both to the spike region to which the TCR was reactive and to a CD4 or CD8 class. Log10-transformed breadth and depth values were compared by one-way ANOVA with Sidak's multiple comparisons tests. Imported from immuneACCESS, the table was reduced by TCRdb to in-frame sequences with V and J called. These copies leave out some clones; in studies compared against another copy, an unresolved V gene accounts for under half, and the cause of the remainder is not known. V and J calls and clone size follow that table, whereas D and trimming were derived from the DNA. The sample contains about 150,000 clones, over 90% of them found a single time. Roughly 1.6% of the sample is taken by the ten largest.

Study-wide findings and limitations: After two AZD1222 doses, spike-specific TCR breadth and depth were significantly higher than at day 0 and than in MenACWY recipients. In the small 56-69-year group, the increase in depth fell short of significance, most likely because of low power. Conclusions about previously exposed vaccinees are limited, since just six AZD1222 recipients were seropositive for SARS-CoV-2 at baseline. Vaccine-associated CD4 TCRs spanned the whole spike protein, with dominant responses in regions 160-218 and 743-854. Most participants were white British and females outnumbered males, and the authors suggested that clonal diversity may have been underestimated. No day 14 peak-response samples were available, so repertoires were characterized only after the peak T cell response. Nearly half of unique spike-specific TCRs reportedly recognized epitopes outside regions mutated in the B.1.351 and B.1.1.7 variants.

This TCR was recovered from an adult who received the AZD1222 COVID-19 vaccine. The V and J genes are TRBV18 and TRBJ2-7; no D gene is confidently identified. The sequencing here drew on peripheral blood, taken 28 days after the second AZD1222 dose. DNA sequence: TGTGCCAGCTCGTCCTACGAGCAGTACTTC. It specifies CASSSYEQYF.